The 19 T cell receptor beta chains below were found in one sample sequenced in a study of cytomegalovirus exposure and HLA in healthy donors. PCR amplification relied on 60 Vbeta primers (plus 13 Jbeta primers). TCRdb keeps only in-frame clones here, not all; method: immunoSEQ multiplex PCR. The sample yields over 90,000 clones, approximately 72% seen once. Input material: PBMCs. These TCRs come from a woman between 45 and 60 years old in good health and CMV-seronegative.

The V and J genes are TRBV6-5 and TRBJ2-1; maybe TRBD2 (5 bases). Germline lookup yields CDR1 MNHEY and CDR2 SVGAGI. CDR3 length equals 15 residues. Trimming removed 0 bases from V and 5 bases from J, with 11 bases in between. CDR3 sequence reads: CASSYSGVIDNEQFF. The DNA of the CDR3 is TGTGCCAGCAGTTACTCGGGAGTTATCGACAATGAGCAGTTCTTC.

CDR3 amino acids: CASRDIDYEQYF. CDR3 DNA sequence: TGTGCCAGCCGGGACATCGACTACGAGCAGTACTTC. The chain joins TRBV2 to TRBJ2-7; TRBD1 might be the D (6 bases). Per germline, CDR1 SNHLY and CDR2 FYNNEI. V was shortened by 8 bases and J by 3 bases, with 11 bases between the two germline ends. The CDR3 is made up of 12 amino acids.

The chain carries TRBV11-3 and TRBJ1-1; 7 bases match TRBD1. The CDR3 sequence is 15 residues long. Trimming at V came to 5 bases and at J to 2 bases, leaving 8 bases not matched to a gene. CDR1 and CDR2 from the germline V gene are SGHNT and YENEEA. The CDR3 here is CASSLRRDRNTEAFF. DNA of the CDR3: TGTGCCAGCAGCCTCCGGCGGGACAGAAACACTGAAGCTTTCTTT.

This clone was recorded a few times. The chain has TRBV9 and TRBJ2-5; D call uncertain. The germline V gene has CDR1 SGDLS and CDR2 YYNGEE. V was trimmed by 3 bases and J by 5 bases, leaving 8 bases between them. This CDR3 is 12 amino acids long. CDR3 region: CASSASGETQYF. As DNA, the CDR3 is TGTGCCAGCAGCGCTAGTGGGGAGACCCAGTACTTC.

In its sample, this clone was seen a few times. The CDR3 protein is CASSQVRTGTGYTF. CDR3 bases: TGTGCCAGCAGCCAAGTTAGAACAGGGACCGGCTACACCTTC. V and J are TRBV14 and TRBJ1-2, with D possibly TRBD1 on 6 matching bases. The CDR3 totals 14 residues. Trimming cost V 1 base and J 8 bases, with 14 bases left between them. Germline-derived CDR1 and CDR2 are SGHDN and FVKESK. The full variable domain, rest sourced from reference TRBV14 and TRBJ1-2, is EAGVTQFPSHSVIEKGQTVTLRCDPISGHDNLYWYRRVMGKEIKFLLHFVKESKQDESGMPNNRFLAERTGGTYSTLKVQPAELEDSGVYFCASSQVRTGTGYTFGSGTRLTVV.

There are a few counts of this clone. The chain is built from TRBV7-2 and TRBJ1-2; no reliable D call. CDR3 length equals 15 residues. Germline CDR1 and CDR2: SGHTA and FQGNSA. V lost 7 bases to trimming and J lost 4 bases, with 19 bases between them. The CDR3 region has the DNA TGTGCCAGCAACTTGGAAGCTGCGGGCCGCTATGGCTACACCTTC. Translation gives CASNLEAAGRYGYTF.

The DNA of the CDR3 is TGTGCTAGTGGTATCTGGGCGCCAAGCTCCTACAATGAGCAGTTCTTC. It is translated as CASGIWAPSSYNEQFF. This rearrangement joins TRBV12-5 to TRBJ2-1; D is unresolved. The V and J ends lost 5 bases and 0 bases respectively, with 14 bases between them. The CDR3 is 16 amino acids. In germline, CDR1 is LGHNT, CDR2 FRNRAP.

J is TRBJ2-2 and V is TRBV7-2; a possible D gene is TRBD1 (5 bases). This CDR3 is 16 amino acids long. V lost 0 bases and J lost 5, with 13 bases in between. CDR1 and CDR2 from the germline V gene are SGHTA and FQGNSA. The CDR3 DNA sequence: TGTGCCAGCAGCTTAGCGGAGCAGGGTAGGACCGGGGAGCTGTTTTTT. Translation gives CASSLAEQGRTGELFF.

This clone has only a few counts. V is TRBV6-6 and J is TRBJ1-1, with D uncertain. Between the trimmed V and J ends, which lost 7 bases and 1 base, there was a span of 10 bases. The CDR3 loop spans 13 amino acids. From germline, CDR1 is MNHNY and CDR2 SVGAGI (reference sequence). The CDR3 sequence: CASTQVGNTEAFF. CDR3 sequence (DNA): TGTGCCAGCACTCAGGTGGGGAACACTGAAGCTTTCTTT.

This clone was seen a few times. The chain has TRBV5-4 and TRBJ2-1, with 11 bases lining up with TRBD2. J lost 8 bases, V lost 0 bases, and 13 bases had no gene match. The CDR3 length is 18 residues. The germline V gene has CDR1 SGHNT and CDR2 YYREEE (reference sequence). The CDR3 sequence: CASSLAAIAGGPMDEQFF. CDR3 DNA: TGTGCCAGCAGCTTGGCCGCGATAGCGGGAGGGCCCATGGATGAGCAGTTCTTC.

The CDR3: CASRGILNSPLHF. In DNA form, the CDR3 reads TGTGCCTCCCGGGGGATCTTAAATTCACCCCTCCACTTT. This rearrangement joins TRBV10-3 to TRBJ1-6, with a possible D match to TRBD1 (5 bases). Germline CDR1 ENHRY, CDR2 SYGVKD. With 11 bases removed from V and 7 bases from J, the gap between germline ends came to 15 bases. The length of the CDR3 is 13 residues.

The chain couples TRBV19 to TRBJ2-2; 11 positions agree with TRBD1. Unmatched junction bases numbered 10, after V lost 3 bases and J lost 1 base. The germline CDR1 and CDR2 sequences are LNHDA and SQIVND (reference sequence). CDR3 length equals 19 residues. The CDR3 reads CASSIPDRGRGWNTGELFF. The CDR3 nucleotides read TGTGCCAGTAGTATTCCGGACAGGGGGCGTGGTTGGAACACCGGGGAGCTGTTTTTT.

This clone has a single count. CDR3: CASSQALNNEQFF. The CDR3 nucleotides are TGTGCCAGCAGCCAAGCACTGAACAATGAGCAGTTCTTC. The rearrangement joins TRBV4-2 to TRBJ2-1; D is unresolved. CDR1 and CDR2 from the germline V gene are LGHNA and YNFKEQ. V shed 1 base and J shed 5 bases, with 6 bases lying between them. The CDR3 length is 13 residues.

The chain employs TRBV19 and TRBJ1-2, with TRBD1 matching over 9 bases. The CDR3 runs to 15 residues. J lost 3 bases, V lost 7 bases, and 9 bases had no gene match. CDR1 and CDR2 (germline): LNHDA, SQIVND (reference sequence). The CDR3 sequence: CASNRRDREHYGYTF. Written as DNA, the CDR3 is TGTGCCAGTAACCGTCGGGACAGGGAACACTATGGCTACACCTTC.

The table lists this clone with a few counts. The chain combines TRBV25-1 with TRBJ1-2; D ambiguous. With 0 bases removed from V and 2 bases from J, the gap between germline ends came to 7 bases. The CDR3 spans 14 residues. CDR1 and CDR2 (germline): MGHDK, SYGVNS. The CDR3 region has the DNA TGTGCCAGCAGTGAATATGGAGCGAACTATGGCTACACCTTC. Amino acids: CASSEYGANYGYTF.

This clone was counted only a few times. The J gene is TRBJ2-1, the V gene TRBV7-3; 8 bases match TRBD2. V shed 2 bases, J shed 2 bases, and the junction held 8 bases outside the gene matches. The CDR3 covers 17 residues. CDR1 is SGHTA, CDR2 FQGTGA, per germline. As DNA, the CDR3 is TGTGCCAGCAGCTTATTGGCGGGAGGACCCACCTACAATGAGCAGTTCTTC. Its translation is CASSLLAGGPTYNEQFF. The full variable domain, completed using reference TRBV7-3 and TRBJ2-1, is GAGVSQTPSNKVTEKGKYVELRCDPISGHTALYWYRQSLGQGPEFLIYFQGTGAADDSGLPNDRFFAVRPEGSVSTLKIQRTERGDSAVYLCASSLLAGGPTYNEQFFGPGTRLTVL.

This clone was detected only a few times. V is TRBV18 and J is TRBJ2-7; TRBD2 might be the D (5 bases). The CDR3 spans 16 residues. V was clipped by 2 bases and J by 0 bases, with 14 bases between them. The germline V gene encodes CDR1 KGHSH and CDR2 LQKENI. The DNA for the CDR3 is TGTGCCAGCTCACCATTCCGCGGGCAGAGCTCCTACGAGCAGTACTTC. It is translated as CASSPFRGQSSYEQYF.

The CDR3 loop is CASSLVWDRAFPQETQYF. As DNA, the CDR3 is TGTGCCAGCAGCTTAGTATGGGACAGGGCCTTCCCTCAAGAGACCCAGTACTTC. This chain connects TRBV7-9 to TRBJ2-5, with 9 bases fitting TRBD1. The germline CDR1 and CDR2 sequences are SEHNR and FQNEAQ (reference sequence). The CDR3 runs to 18 residues. Losses at the gene ends were 1 base for V and 2 bases for J; bases not matched to a gene: 11.

The rearrangement uses TRBV10-3 and TRBJ2-5; 12 positions agree with TRBD2. The last part of the DNA fits TRBJ2-7 better; the J call may be wrong. The CDR3 sequence is 16 residues long. Germline V gives CDR1 ENHRY, CDR2 SYGVKD. The CDR3 nucleotides read TGTGCCATCAGGGCCCTCCGGACTAGCGGGGAATACGAGCAGTACTTC. Its translation is CAIRALRTSGEYEQYF.